The 11 T cell receptor beta chains in this list originate from one sample, sequenced in a study of OX40 agonist ivuxolimab in advanced cancers. Repertoires were generated with immunoSEQ multiplex PCR, while TCRdb's copy carries only in-frame clones and drops some. The sample lists approximately 38,000 clones; approximately 92% were seen once. The sample was CD4+ or CD8+ T cells sorted from blood, taken in a trial of the OX40 agonist ivuxolimab. The receptor source for this set is an adult with an advanced solid tumor such as melanoma, head and neck, liver or kidney cancer.

The chain links TRBV5-1 to TRBJ1-2, with TRBD1 matching 9 bases. In germline, CDR1 is SGHRS, CDR2 YFSETQ. V lost 5 bases, J lost 3 bases, and 2 bases stayed unmatched. The CDR3 runs 13 residues. The CDR3 loop is CASSGTGHYGYTF. The CDR3 nucleotides are TGCGCCAGCAGTGGGACAGGGCACTATGGCTACACCTTC.

The chain has TRBV6-1 and TRBJ2-1, with 10 nucleotides matching TRBD2. The CDR3 loop spans 19 amino acids. Trimming cost V 2 bases and J 0 bases; bases outside gene matches: 10. The germline gives CDR1 MNHNS, CDR2 SASEGT. The CDR3, as DNA: TGTGCCAGCAGTGAACCGGCTAGCGGGAGCCCCAGCTCCTACAATGAGCAGTTCTTC. This encodes CASSEPASGSPSSYNEQFF.

This chain uses TRBV7-9 with TRBJ1-4; 9 nucleotides agree with TRBD1. The ends lost 4 bases at V and 8 bases at J; junction bases unmatched: 5. Germline V gene data show CDR1 as SEHNR and CDR2 as FQNEAQ (reference sequence). The CDR3 has 14 amino acids. CDR3 DNA sequence: TGTGCCAGCAGCTCGGACAGGGGAGTCGAAAAACTGTTTTTT. Residues: CASSSDRGVEKLFF.

This chain connects TRBV4-1 to TRBJ2-7; D remains ambiguous. CDR1 is MGHRA, CDR2 YSYEKL, per germline. CDR3 length: 14 amino acids. Trimming left V 4 bases short and J 0 bases short, with 10 bases between. The CDR3, as DNA: TGCGCCAGCAGCCCAGACCTTTACTCCTACGAGCAGTACTTC. It is translated as CASSPDLYSYEQYF.

The chain recombines TRBV4-2 with TRBJ1-3; D is unresolved. V was shortened by 1 base and J by 4 bases, with 20 bases between the two germline ends. CDR1 and CDR2 (germline): LGHNA, YNFKEQ. The length of the CDR3 is 18 residues. Here the CDR3 reads CASSQVSIPGVGGNTIYF. The CDR3 nucleotides are TGTGCCAGCAGCCAAGTTTCTATTCCGGGAGTGGGAGGAAACACCATATATTTT.

This sequence joins TRBV11-2 and TRBJ1-2, with 7 bases matching TRBD1. V trimming: 3 bases; J trimming: 4 bases; junction bases outside the gene matches: 8. The CDR3 has 15 residues. Germline assignment: CDR1 SGHAT and CDR2 FQNNGV. As DNA, the CDR3 is TGTGCCAGCAGCTTCAACAGGGGACCTGGCTATGGCTACACCTTC. Translated: CASSFNRGPGYGYTF. Full variable domain (outside the CDR3, taken from reference TRBV11-2 and TRBJ1-2): EAGVAQSPRYKIIEKRQSVAFWCNPISGHATLYWYQQILGQGPKLLIQFQNNGVVDDSQLPKDRFSAERLKGVDSTLKIQPAKLEDSAVYLCASSFNRGPGYGYTFGSGTRLTVV.

V usage is TRBV5-1 and J usage is TRBJ2-7; D perhaps matches TRBD2 (6 bases). The CDR3 is 15 residues long. Deletions cut 6 bases from V and 5 bases from J, with 21 bases between. Germline assignment: CDR1 SGHRS and CDR2 YFSETQ. CDR3: CASNPGVGSLNEQYF. Written as DNA, the CDR3 is TGCGCCAGCAACCCGGGAGTCGGGAGTCTCAACGAGCAGTACTTC.

The chain joins TRBV2 to TRBJ1-2; D perhaps matches TRBD1 (6 bases). The CDR3 runs to 17 residues. Germline V gene sequence: CDR1 SNHLY, CDR2 FYNNEI. Trimming took off 6 bases at V and 5 bases at J, with 25 bases between the two ends. CDR3 region: CASRAGAGDTSLYGYTF. CDR3 DNA: TGTGCCAGCAGGGCAGGGGCAGGGGATACTAGTTTGTATGGCTACACCTTC.

This sequence joins TRBV5-5 and TRBJ2-1; TRBD2 matches at 7 bases. This CDR3 has 13 amino acids. Per the germline V gene, CDR1 is SGHKS and CDR2 is YYEKEE (reference sequence). Trimming cost V 6 bases and J 7 bases; bases outside gene matches: 7. The CDR3 DNA follows: TGTGCCAGCACTGGCGGGAGCGTGAATGAGCAGTTCTTC. This translates into CASTGGSVNEQFF.

The V call is TRBV10-3, the J call TRBJ2-7; 12 bases align to TRBD2. Germline trimming cut 2 bases from V and 2 bases from J; bases unmatched to any gene: 4. The CDR3 extends over 16 amino acids. The germline gives CDR1 ENHRY, CDR2 SYGVKD. The CDR3 region is CAISEGTSGPTYEQYF. The CDR3 bases are TGTGCCATCAGTGAGGGGACTAGCGGGCCTACCTACGAGCAGTACTTC.

The V and J genes are TRBV7-6 and TRBJ2-5; D possibly matches TRBD1 or TRBD2 (5 bases each). CDR1 is SGHVS, CDR2 FNYEAQ, per germline. V shed 5 bases and J shed 4 bases, with 17 bases lying between them. The CDR3 is made up of 15 amino acids. The DNA of the CDR3 is TGTGCCAGCAGCGAGCCCGCCTTGAGGGGAGAGACCCAGTACTTC. It translates to CASSEPALRGETQYF.